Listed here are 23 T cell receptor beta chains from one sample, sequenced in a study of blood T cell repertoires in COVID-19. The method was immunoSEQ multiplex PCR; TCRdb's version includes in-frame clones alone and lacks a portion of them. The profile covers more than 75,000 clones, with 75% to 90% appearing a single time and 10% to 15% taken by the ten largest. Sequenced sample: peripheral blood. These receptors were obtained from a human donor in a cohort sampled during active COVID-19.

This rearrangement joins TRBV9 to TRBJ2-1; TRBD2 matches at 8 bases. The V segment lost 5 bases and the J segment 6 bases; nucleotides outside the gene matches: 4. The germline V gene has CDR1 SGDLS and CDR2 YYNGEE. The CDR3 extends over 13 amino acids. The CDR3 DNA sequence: TGTGCCAGCAGTTTAGCGGGAAGCAATGAGCAGTTCTTC. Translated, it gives CASSLAGSNEQFF.

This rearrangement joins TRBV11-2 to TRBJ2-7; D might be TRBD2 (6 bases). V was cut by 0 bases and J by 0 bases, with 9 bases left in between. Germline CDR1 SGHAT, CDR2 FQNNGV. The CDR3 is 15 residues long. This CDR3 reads CASSLEGGYSYEQYF. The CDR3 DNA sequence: TGTGCCAGCAGCTTAGAGGGGGGTTACTCCTACGAGCAGTACTTC. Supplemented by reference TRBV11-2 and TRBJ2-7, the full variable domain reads EAGVAQSPRYKIIEKRQSVAFWCNPISGHATLYWYQQILGQGPKLLIQFQNNGVVDDSQLPKDRFSAERLKGVDSTLKIQPAKLEDSAVYLCASSLEGGYSYEQYFGPGTRLTVT.

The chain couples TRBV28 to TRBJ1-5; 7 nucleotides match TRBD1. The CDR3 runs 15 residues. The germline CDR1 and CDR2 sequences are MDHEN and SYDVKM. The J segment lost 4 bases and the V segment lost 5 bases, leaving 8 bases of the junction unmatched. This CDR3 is CASSPHRDRNQPQHF. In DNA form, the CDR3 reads TGTGCCAGCAGTCCCCACCGGGACAGAAATCAGCCCCAGCATTTT.

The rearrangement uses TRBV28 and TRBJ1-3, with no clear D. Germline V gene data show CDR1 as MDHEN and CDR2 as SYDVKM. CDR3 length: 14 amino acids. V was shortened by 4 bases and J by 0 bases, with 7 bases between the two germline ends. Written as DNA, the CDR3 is TGTGCCAGCAGTTCGAGGAACTCTGGAAACACCATATATTTT. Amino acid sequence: CASSSRNSGNTIYF.

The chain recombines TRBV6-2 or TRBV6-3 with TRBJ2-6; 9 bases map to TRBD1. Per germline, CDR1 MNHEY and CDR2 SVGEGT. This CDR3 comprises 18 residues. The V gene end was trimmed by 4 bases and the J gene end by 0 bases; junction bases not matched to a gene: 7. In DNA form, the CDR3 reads TGTGCCAGCAGTTGGGACAGGGAGACCATCTCTGGGGCCAACGTCCTGACTTTC. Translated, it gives CASSWDRETISGANVLTF.

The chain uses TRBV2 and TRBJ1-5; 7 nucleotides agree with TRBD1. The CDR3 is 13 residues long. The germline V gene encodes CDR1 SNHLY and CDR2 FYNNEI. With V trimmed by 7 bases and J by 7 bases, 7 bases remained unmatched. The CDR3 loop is CASIKDRDQPQHF. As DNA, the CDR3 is TGTGCCAGCATTAAAGACAGGGACCAGCCCCAGCATTTT.

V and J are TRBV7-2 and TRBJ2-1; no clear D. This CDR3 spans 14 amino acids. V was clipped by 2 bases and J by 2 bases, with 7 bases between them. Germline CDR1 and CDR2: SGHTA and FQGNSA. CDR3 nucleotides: TGTGCCAGCAGCTTATCTCCTACCTACAATGAGCAGTTCTTC. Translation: CASSLSPTYNEQFF.

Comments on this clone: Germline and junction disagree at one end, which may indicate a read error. As DNA, the CDR3 is TGTGCCAGCAGCGACAACCCGACAGGAAGCACCATATATTTT. Translating it yields CASSDNPTGSTIYF. This sequence joins TRBV5-8 and TRBJ1-3; TRBD1 might be the D (6 bases). The germline gives CDR1 SGHTS, CDR2 YDEGEE. The CDR3 spans 14 residues.

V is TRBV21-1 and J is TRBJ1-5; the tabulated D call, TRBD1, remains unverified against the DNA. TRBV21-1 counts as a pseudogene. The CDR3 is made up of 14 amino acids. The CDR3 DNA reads TGTGCCAGCAGTATTCAGGGTAGCAATCAGCCCCAGCATTTT. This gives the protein CASSIQGSNQPQHF.

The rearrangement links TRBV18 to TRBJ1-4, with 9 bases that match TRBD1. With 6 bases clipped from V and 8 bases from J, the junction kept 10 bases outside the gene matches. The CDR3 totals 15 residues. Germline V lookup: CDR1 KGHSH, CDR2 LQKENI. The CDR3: CASSRLGTGKEKLFF. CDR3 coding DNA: TGTGCCAGCTCCCGCCTCGGGACAGGGAAGGAAAAACTGTTTTTT.

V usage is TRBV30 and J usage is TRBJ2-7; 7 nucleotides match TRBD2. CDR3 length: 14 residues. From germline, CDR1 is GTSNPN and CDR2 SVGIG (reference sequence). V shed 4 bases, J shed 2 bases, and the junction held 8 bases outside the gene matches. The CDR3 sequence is CAWTGLAETYEQYF. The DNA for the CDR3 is TGTGCCTGGACGGGCCTAGCGGAAACCTACGAGCAGTACTTC. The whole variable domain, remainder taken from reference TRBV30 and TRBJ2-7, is SQTIHQWPATLVQPVGSPLSLECTVEGTSNPNLYWYRQAAGRGLQLLFYSVGIGQISSEVPQNLSASRPQDRQFILSSKKLLLSDSGFYLCAWTGLAETYEQYFGPGTRLTVT.

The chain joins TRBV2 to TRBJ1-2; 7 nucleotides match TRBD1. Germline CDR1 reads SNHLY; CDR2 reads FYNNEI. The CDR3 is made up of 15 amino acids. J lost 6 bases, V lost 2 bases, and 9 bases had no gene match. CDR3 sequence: CASSENRPTGDGYTF. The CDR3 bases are TGTGCCAGCAGTGAAAACCGACCCACAGGGGATGGCTACACCTTC.

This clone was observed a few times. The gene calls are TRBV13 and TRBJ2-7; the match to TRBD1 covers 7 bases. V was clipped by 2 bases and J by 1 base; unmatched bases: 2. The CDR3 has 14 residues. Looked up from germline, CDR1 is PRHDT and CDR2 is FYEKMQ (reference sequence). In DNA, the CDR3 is TGTGCCAGCAGCTTAAGGGACAGTTCCTACGAGCAGTACTTC. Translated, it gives CASSLRDSSYEQYF.

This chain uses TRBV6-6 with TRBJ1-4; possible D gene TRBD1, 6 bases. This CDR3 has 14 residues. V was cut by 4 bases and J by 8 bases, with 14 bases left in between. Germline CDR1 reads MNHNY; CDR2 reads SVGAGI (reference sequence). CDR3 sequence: CASSSHTGSEKLFF. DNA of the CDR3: TGTGCCAGCAGTTCACACACAGGGTCGGAAAAACTGTTTTTT.

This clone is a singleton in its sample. The CDR3 region is CASSRDRGGAGELFF. DNA for the CDR3: TGTGCCAGCAGCCGAGACAGAGGGGGTGCCGGGGAGCTGTTTTTT. This chain connects TRBV6-2 or TRBV6-3 to TRBJ2-2; D perhaps matches TRBD1 (6 bases). Per germline, CDR1 MNHEY and CDR2 SVGEGT. Trimming removed 6 bases from V and 6 bases from J, with 17 bases in between. There are 15 residues in the CDR3.

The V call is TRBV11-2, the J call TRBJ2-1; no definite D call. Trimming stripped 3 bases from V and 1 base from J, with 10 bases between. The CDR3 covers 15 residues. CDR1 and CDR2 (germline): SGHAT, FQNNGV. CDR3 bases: TGTGCCAGCAGCTTCTCGAGCTTGTCCTACAATGAGCAGTTCTTC. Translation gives CASSFSSLSYNEQFF.

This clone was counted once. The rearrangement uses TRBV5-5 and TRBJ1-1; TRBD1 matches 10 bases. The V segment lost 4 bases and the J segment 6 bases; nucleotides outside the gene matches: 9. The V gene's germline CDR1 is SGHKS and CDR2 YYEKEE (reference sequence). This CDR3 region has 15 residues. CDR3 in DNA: TGTGCCAGCAGCCTCAAGGGACAGGGGATAGCTGAAGCTTTCTTT. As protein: CASSLKGQGIAEAFF.

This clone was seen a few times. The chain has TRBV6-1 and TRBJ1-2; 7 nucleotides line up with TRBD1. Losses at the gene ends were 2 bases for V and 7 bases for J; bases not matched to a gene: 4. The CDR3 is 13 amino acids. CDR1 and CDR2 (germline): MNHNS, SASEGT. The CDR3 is CASSEKTGTGYTF. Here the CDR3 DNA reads TGTGCCAGCAGTGAAAAGACAGGGACTGGCTACACCTTC.

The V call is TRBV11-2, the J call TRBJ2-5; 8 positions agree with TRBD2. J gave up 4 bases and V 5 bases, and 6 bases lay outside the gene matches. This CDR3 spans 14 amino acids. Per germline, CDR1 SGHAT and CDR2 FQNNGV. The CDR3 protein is CASSAQTSAETQYF. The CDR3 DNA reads TGTGCCAGCAGCGCCCAGACTAGCGCAGAGACCCAGTACTTC.

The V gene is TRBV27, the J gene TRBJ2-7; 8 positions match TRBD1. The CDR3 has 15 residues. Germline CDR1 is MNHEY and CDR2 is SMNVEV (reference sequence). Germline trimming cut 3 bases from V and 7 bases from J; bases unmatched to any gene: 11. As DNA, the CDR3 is TGTGCCAGCAGTTTTCACCAGGGGGCCAGGTGGGAGCAGTACTTC. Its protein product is CASSFHQGARWEQYF.

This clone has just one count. CDR3 residues: CASSSTWGLAGAADTQYF. The CDR3 DNA sequence: TGTGCCAGCAGCTCTACATGGGGACTAGCGGGAGCCGCAGATACGCAGTATTTT. The chain couples TRBV9 to TRBJ2-3, with 14 bases aligning to TRBD2. Trimming took 4 bases from V and 4 from J; bases not matched to a gene: 11. This CDR3 has 18 residues. Looked up from germline, CDR1 is SGDLS and CDR2 is YYNGEE.

In DNA, the CDR3 is TGTGCCAGCAGATGGGGGAGGGGCCATTACAATGAGCAGTTCTTC. Translating it yields CASRWGRGHYNEQFF. The V gene is TRBV28, the J gene TRBJ2-1; TRBD2 aligns across 7 bases. V shed 6 bases, J shed 4 bases, and the junction held 9 bases outside the gene matches. The CDR3 has 15 residues. Germline assignment: CDR1 MDHEN and CDR2 SYDVKM. Full variable domain (outside the CDR3, taken from reference TRBV28 and TRBJ2-1): DVKVTQSSRYLVKRTGEKVFLECVQDMDHENMFWYRQDPGLGLRLIYFSYDVKMKEKGDIPEGYSVSREKKERFSLILESASTNQTSMYLCASRWGRGHYNEQFFGPGTRLTVL.

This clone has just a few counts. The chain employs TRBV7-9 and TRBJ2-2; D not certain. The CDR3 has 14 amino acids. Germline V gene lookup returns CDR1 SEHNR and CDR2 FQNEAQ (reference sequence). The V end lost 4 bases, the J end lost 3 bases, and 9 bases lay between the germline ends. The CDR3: CASSSRRDTGELFF. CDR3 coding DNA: TGTGCCAGCAGCTCGCGGAGAGACACCGGGGAGCTGTTTTTT.